This T cell receptor (beta chain) appears in the sequencing data of a study of blood T cell repertoires in COVID-19. Per the original methods: It was from reference gene primer amplification that nucleated cell counts were estimated. Produced via immunoSEQ multiplex PCR; TCRdb's table is partial and in-frame only. V, J and clone size are taken as reported in that table, and D and trimming were inferred from the DNA itself. This table holds roughly 380,000 clones, 70% to 90% found once. Recovery meant two consecutive negative NP/OP PCR tests, professional clearance, or resolved symptoms. This clone was seen a handful of times. Source material: PBMCs or T cells enriched from blood (not recorded which). The sequence derives from a man aged 25-40 years who had recovered from COVID-19.

The CDR3, as DNA: TGTGCCAGCAGCGATTCGGGGGTGGTTGGAAACACCATATATTTT. Translation: CASSDSGVVGNTIYF. The chain joins TRBV3-1 (or the pseudogene TRBV3-2) to TRBJ1-3, with D tentatively TRBD1 (5 bases). From germline, CDR1 is LGHDT and CDR2 YNNKEL (reference sequence). CDR3 length: 15 amino acids. The V end lost 5 bases, the J end lost 3 bases, and 14 bases lay between the germline ends.